These 7 T cell receptor beta chains came from one sample sequenced in a study of blood T cells in healthy people across ages. PCR was performed a second time for about 7 to 11 cycles using a sample-barcoded 5' primer and a J-beta primer mix. TCRdb reanalysed the 5' RACE reads using MiXCR and keeps one entry per CDR3 protein. Seen here are 800,000 to 900,000 distinct CDR3 sequences, under 80% observed once, and the top ten hold 25% to 35%. Sample: blood. Every receptor here comes from a man aged 25-40 years in good health.

V usage is TRBV20-1 and J usage is TRBJ1-1; D not resolved. The CDR3 is 11 amino acids. Germline V lookup: CDR1 DFQATT, CDR2 SNEGSKA (reference sequence). Trimming took 4 bases from V and 4 from J, leaving 7 bases between them. CDR3 coding DNA: TGCAGTGCTAACGGGATCACTGAAGCTTTCTTT. This gives the protein CSANGITEAFF.

V and J are TRBV27 and TRBJ2-7, with 10 nucleotides matching TRBD1. Trimming cost V 5 bases and J 7 bases; bases outside gene matches: 5. CDR1 and CDR2 from the germline V gene are MNHEY and SMNVEV (reference sequence). The CDR3 length is 13 residues. The chain's CDR3 is CASSGQGVGEQYF. The CDR3 DNA reads TGTGCCAGCAGTGGACAGGGGGTCGGGGAGCAGTACTTC.

The V and J genes are TRBV28 and TRBJ1-2; the D gene is possibly TRBD1 (6 bases). Per germline, CDR1 MDHEN and CDR2 SYDVKM. This CDR3 has 15 residues. Trimming removed 6 bases at V and 4 bases at J, with 18 bases between. The CDR3: CASRSDAGQGYGYTF. The CDR3 DNA is TGTGCCAGCAGATCCGACGCGGGACAAGGCTATGGCTACACCTTC.

V gene TRBV6-2 or TRBV6-3 combines with J gene TRBJ2-6, with D uncertain. The CDR3 is 10 amino acids. Trimming took 7 bases from V and 15 from J, leaving 10 bases between them. Germline V gene sequence: CDR1 MNHEY, CDR2 SVGEGT. The CDR3 reads CASKGRDLTF. The CDR3 DNA sequence: TGTGCCAGCAAAGGAAGGGACCTGACTTTC.

This clonotype was seen more than once but under ten times. This chain links TRBV5-1 with TRBJ1-1; D is unclear. Looked up from germline, CDR1 is SGHRS and CDR2 is YFSETQ. The CDR3 extends over 13 amino acids. Trimming took 4 bases from V and 4 from J, leaving 11 bases between them. DNA for the CDR3: TGCGCCAGCAGCCCGACGGGTCCCACTGAAGCTTTCTTT. Its protein is CASSPTGPTEAFF.

This rearrangement joins TRBV7-2 to TRBJ1-5; no clear D. With 5 bases removed from V and 7 bases from J, the gap between germline ends came to 12 bases. Germline loops: CDR1 SGHTA, CDR2 FQGNSA. The CDR3 extends over 13 amino acids. The DNA of the CDR3 is TGTGCCAGCAGCGCGGGCGGAAAGCAGCCCCAGCATTTT. Amino acid sequence: CASSAGGKQPQHF.

This clonotype was seen a handful of times. This chain joins TRBV29-1 and TRBJ2-7; D may be TRBD1 (5 bases). CDR3 length: 15 residues. Trimming removed 6 bases from V and 6 bases from J, with 24 bases in between. Germline V lookup: CDR1 SQVTM, CDR2 ANQGSEA. CDR3 sequence (DNA): TGCAGCGTAAGCCCGACAGTAGCCGGATCGACCGAGCAGTACTTC. Its translation: CSVSPTVAGSTEQYF.